A selection of T cell receptor beta chains follows, all from one sample in a study of neurological immune-mediated disorders. TCRdb reprocessed the 5' RACE reads with MiXCR, giving one entry per CDR3 protein. The sample records more than 95,000 distinct CDR3 sequences, under 14% being singletons. The material sequenced was PBMCs. These receptors were obtained from a female donor with HTLV-1-associated myelopathy (HAM/TSP). CDR3s include the opening cysteine and the closing phenylalanine or tryptophan. A D gene is named only where the DNA matches it firmly. Sizes are listed as once, few, many, or a class for an expanded clone.

CDR3nt,CDR3aa,v_gene,abundance,d_gene,j_gene
TGTGCCAGCAGCCCCGGAGACGTCTCCTACGAGCAGTACTTC,CASSPGDVSYEQYF,TRBV7-9,many,-,TRBJ2-7
TGTGCCAGCAGCTTGGCCGGGACAGGGGTCCTCAATGAGCAGTTCTTC,CASSLAGTGVLNEQFF,TRBV5-5,few,TRBD1,TRBJ2-1
TGCGCCAGCAGTCTCGTTGGGTACGAGCAGTACTTC,CASSLVGYEQYF,TRBV5-1,many,-,TRBJ2-7
TGCGCCAGCAGGGTGGATATCGCGAACACCGGGGAGCTGTTTTTT,CASRVDIANTGELFF,TRBV5-1,many,-,TRBJ2-2
TGCGCCAGCAGCTCCCGAGGAGGGGGGGGAGTGGGAGAGCAGTACTTC,CASSSRGGGGVGEQYF,TRBV5-1,many,-,TRBJ2-7
TGCGCCAGCAGCTTGGGAGGGGATACTGGGGCCAACGTCCTGACTTTC,CASSLGGDTGANVLTF,TRBV5-1,many,-,TRBJ2-6
TGCGCCAGCAGCTTGGATCCGGGAGTGAGCGAGCAGTACTTC,CASSLDPGVSEQYF,TRBV5-1,many,-,TRBJ2-7
TGCAGCGTTGAAGATGGGGCGGTGAACACCGGGGAGCTGTTTTTT,CSVEDGAVNTGELFF,TRBV29-1,many,-,TRBJ2-2
TGCGCCAGCAGCTCGACAGTGGGGAACACTGAAGCTTTCTTT,CASSSTVGNTEAFF,TRBV5-1,many,-,TRBJ1-1
TGCGCCAGCAGCTTGAATCCGACTAAGAACACTGAAGCTTTCTTT,CASSLNPTKNTEAFF,TRBV5-1,many,-,TRBJ1-1
TGCGCCAGCAGCCCCGGCCGGATCGGGGGGGCGAATGAGCAGTTCTTC,CASSPGRIGGANEQFF,TRBV5-1,many,TRBD2,TRBJ2-1
TGTGCCAGCAGTAATCACCTCGGGACAGGGGCCCTTACTAGCACAGATACGCAGTATTTT,CASSNHLGTGALTSTDTQYF,TRBV9,many,TRBD1,TRBJ2-3
TGTGCCAGCAGCGGGGCCCCCGGACAGCCCCAGCATTTT,CASSGAPGQPQHF,TRBV7-9,many,-,TRBJ1-5
TGCGCCAGCTCCGACAGCCCCACAGATACGCAGTATTTT,CASSDSPTDTQYF,TRBV4-1,many,-,TRBJ2-3
TGTGCCTGCCTTGGGGCGTACCCATACAATGAGCAGTTCTTC,CACLGAYPYNEQFF,TRBV9,many,-,TRBJ2-1
TGTGCCAGCTCCCCCAGCAGTAATTCACCCCTCCACTTT,CASSPSSNSPLHF,TRBV18,many,-,TRBJ1-6
TGCGCCAGCACCCCTCCTCTTTCAGGCACAGATACGCAGTATTTT,CASTPPLSGTDTQYF,TRBV5-1,many,-,TRBJ2-3